Sequencing of this T cell receptor (beta chain) was carried out in a study of T-cell memory formation after mild COVID-19. Germline V gene lookup returns CDR1 DFQATT and CDR2 SNEGSKA (reference sequence). The CDR3 is made up of 15 amino acids. Unmatched junction bases numbered 8, after V lost 6 bases and J lost 2 bases. A few counts support this clonotype. Its antigen is as yet unknown. It was 5'RACE with constant-segment primers that produced the TCR alpha and TCR beta cDNA libraries, which carried sample barcodes and UMIs. TCRdb reprocessed the 5' RACE reads via MiXCR and lists one record per CDR3 protein. The data contain just over 350,000 distinct CDR3 sequences, approximately 14% of them singletons. The study, taken as a whole, reports: Contracting clones, day 15 to 85, had balanced CD4/CD8, and later expanders favored CD4+.

Material: PBMCs or a T cell subset sorted from them (not recorded which). The TCR was taken from a young man who had mild COVID-19 (a few samples of this study predate the infection). Cell type and time point are not known. This chain links TRBV20-1 with TRBJ2-2, with 8 bases that match TRBD2. CDR3 bases: TGCAGTGCCCCTCGCGGGGGGCCCAACACCGGGGAGCTGTTTTTT. Translation: CSAPRGGPNTGELFF.